Listed below are T cell receptor beta chains from one sample, sequenced in a study of response to subunit inactivated influenza vaccine. MiXCR, run by TCRdb on the RT-PCR reads, gives a single entry per CDR3 protein. The profile covers about 650,000 distinct CDR3 sequences, with 15% to 19% appearing a single time and approximately 10% taken by the ten largest. The specimen was PBMCs from blood, collected 11 to 12 days after vaccination. All receptors come from a man in his forties or fifties who received an inactivated influenza vaccine. The CDR3 runs from the conserved cysteine through the conserved F or W. The D gene is left open where the match is weak. Where a row states a size, it is once, few, many or the class of an expanded clone; other rows omit it.

V gene	D gene	J gene	clone size	CDR3 DNA	CDR3 protein
TRBV2	NA	TRBJ2-1	few	TGTGCCAGCGGCGGGGGAGGGGGCATCAATGAGCAGTTCTTC	CASGGGGGINEQFF
TRBV4-2	TRBD1	TRBJ2-5	few	TGTGCCAGCAGCCGGACAGACAGGGGAAGGGAGACCCAGTACTTC	CASSRTDRGRETQYF
TRBV5-6	NA	TRBJ2-7	many	TGTGCCAGCAGCTCCAAGGGCCTTAGCTCCTACGAGCAGTACTTC	CASSSKGLSSYEQYF
TRBV10-3	NA	TRBJ1-5	NA	TGTGCCATCAGTCAGGCAGGTAGCAATCAGCCCCAGCATTTT	CAISQAGSNQPQHF
TRBV5-1	TRBD2	TRBJ2-3	NA	TGCGCCAGCAGCTTGGAGCGACTAGCGGGGGAAGATACGCAGTATTTT	CASSLERLAGEDTQYF
TRBV7-2	NA	TRBJ1-1	NA	TGTGCCAGCAGCTTAGATGCCCCGGGATTGAACACTGAAGCTTTCTTT	CASSLDAPGLNTEAFF
TRBV11-2	TRBD2	TRBJ2-3	NA	TGTGCCAGCAGCCAGTTGGGGGGGTCTAGCACAGATACGCAGTATTTT	CASSQLGGSSTDTQYF
TRBV29-1	TRBD1	TRBJ1-5	NA	TGCAGCGTTCCCGGGACAGGGAATCAGCCCCAGCATTTT	CSVPGTGNQPQHF
TRBV27	NA	TRBJ2-7	NA	TGTGCCAGCAGTCCAAAGAGGGGGGGCTTCTACGAGCAGTACTTC	CASSPKRGGFYEQYF
TRBV27	TRBD1	TRBJ2-7	NA	TGTGCCAGCAGTGGTGGGACAGGGGGTTACGAGCAGTACTTC	CASSGGTGGYEQYF
TRBV20-1	TRBD1	TRBJ2-7	few	TGCAGTGCCATTGGACAGGGGGCCGAAGGAGGTCACGAGCAGTACTTC	CSAIGQGAEGGHEQYF
TRBV20-1	NA	TRBJ2-3	few	TGCAGTGCTAGACCCCTAGGACTCACAGATACGCAGTATTTT	CSARPLGLTDTQYF
TRBV6-1	TRBD2	TRBJ2-7	NA	TGTGCCAGCAGTGACCCCCAGACTAGCGGGAGCTACGAGCAGTACTTC	CASSDPQTSGSYEQYF
TRBV6-1	NA	TRBJ2-2	few	TGTGCCAGCAGGGAGAGGCCCCGGACCGGGGAGCTGTTTTTT	CASRERPRTGELFF
TRBV7-9	TRBD1	TRBJ1-4	few	TGTGCCAGCAGCTTAGTGACAGGGTTTAATGAAAAACTGTTTTTT	CASSLVTGFNEKLFF
TRBV6-2/TRBV6-3	TRBD1	TRBJ2-3	many	TGTGCCAGCAGTTTCCCCAGAGACAGGGGGGACACAGATACGCAGTATTTT	CASSFPRDRGDTDTQYF
TRBV7-8	TRBD2	TRBJ2-1	NA	TGTGCCAGCAGCTCCCCAGCGGGGGGGCAGAATGAGCAGTTCTTC	CASSSPAGGQNEQFF
TRBV28	NA	TRBJ2-7	many	TGTGCCAGCAGTTTACCGGAGAACAGCCGGTTATACTTC	CASSLPENSRLYF
TRBV12-3/TRBV12-4	TRBD1	TRBJ1-4	few	TGTGCCAGCAGTCGGGGACAGAGAACCCTCAATGAAAAACTGTTTTTT	CASSRGQRTLNEKLFF
TRBV6-2/TRBV6-3	TRBD2	TRBJ2-5	NA	TGTGCCAGCAGGCCACTAGCGGGGAAAGAGACCCAGTACTTC	CASRPLAGKETQYF
TRBV5-4	TRBD1	TRBJ2-1	NA	TGTGCCAGCAAGAGGGACAGCTCCTACAATGAGCAGTTCTTC	CASKRDSSYNEQFF
TRBV12-3/TRBV12-4	NA	TRBJ2-2	NA	TGTGCCAGCAGTTTGGTCGGTAGAGTGTCCAGGAACACCGGGGAGCTGTTTTTT	CASSLVGRVSRNTGELFF
TRBV20-1	NA	TRBJ2-4	few	TGCAGTGCTAGTGGGGGGCTCGGCAAAAACATTCAGTACTTC	CSASGGLGKNIQYF
TRBV3-1	NA	TRBJ2-1	many	TGTGCCAGCAGCCAAGTCTCGGTTCATGAGCAGTTCTTC	CASSQVSVHEQFF